This TCR beta chain was sequenced during a study of early T cells in non-severe SARS-CoV-2 infection. Study details: Whole-blood bulk RNA, unsorted, was sequenced, and chains were unpaired.

This clonotype has a count of ten or more. The antigen remains undetermined. V gave up 2 bases and J gave up 10 bases, with 18 bases separating them. CDR3 size: 16 residues. TCRdb analysed the 5' RACE reads with MiXCR anew, one entry per CDR3 protein. The sample consists of 43,000 or so distinct CDR3 sequences, roughly 7% of them appearing once. Study-level points and caveats: VDJdb matching skewed toward anti-spike CD8 responses, missing private and CD4 specificities.

The clonotype originates from an adult who was a healthcare worker with PCR-confirmed SARS-CoV-2 infection or an uninfected control (not recorded which). The chain combines TRBV12-3 or TRBV12-4 with TRBJ1-6; D not certain. Sequenced sample: whole blood. The CDR3 spells CASSLRSSGSGSPLHF. The CDR3 nucleotides read TGTGCCAGCAGTTTAAGGTCTTCAGGAAGCGGATCACCCCTCCACTTT.